This TCR beta chain was sequenced during a study of T cells in Graves' hyperthyroidism and ophthalmopathy. Overall study: Peripheral blood collection took place at initial diagnosis, before any treatment.

Trimming removed 9 bases from V and 0 bases from J, with 21 bases in between. Germline V gene sequence: CDR1 SGHRS, CDR2 YFSETQ. The CDR3 loop spans 16 amino acids. Overall study findings and caveats: In the blood, most expanded thyroid clonotypes above 0.001 appeared as well.

Amplification of TCR beta CDR3 regions used RNA as the template. The TCR CDR3 first-round RT-PCR relied on the HTBI primer set. Each CDR3 protein is one row after TCRdb ran MiXCR on the multiplex PCR reads. Of around 600,000 distinct CDR3 sequences in the sample, about 16% were seen once. Details on this clonotype: Its target is unknown.

The sequenced sample was blood. J is TRBJ2-5 and V is TRBV5-1; a possible D gene is TRBD2 (6 bases). The origin of this receptor is a woman between 40 and 55 years old with Graves' ophthalmopathy. This CDR3 reads CANRRGYGDYQETQYF. The CDR3 nucleotides read TGCGCCAACAGGAGAGGATATGGGGACTACCAAGAGACCCAGTACTTC.